These T cell receptor beta chains were read from a single sample in a study of shared clonotypes between healthy human individuals. Repertoires were generated with immunoSEQ multiplex PCR, while TCRdb's copy carries only in-frame clones and drops some. This sample yields a few hundred thousand clones, of which roughly 85% are seen a single time; roughly 12% belongs to the top ten. Specimen: PBMCs. The receptors here all came from a woman aged 40 to 50 in good health. Some clones in this sample may be carry-over from other donors' samples. The CDR3 runs from the conserved cysteine through the conserved F or W. The D gene is left open where the match is weak. Clone sizes are given selectively: once, few, many, or a class where the clone is expanded.

D	V	size	J	DNA	CDR3
TRBD1	TRBV15	-	TRBJ1-2	TGTGCCACCAGCAGAGTTATCCCAGGGGGCCACTATGGCTACACCTTC	CATSRVIPGGHYGYTF
-	TRBV5-1	few	TRBJ2-3	TGCGCCAGCAGCTTCGCCCCCAGCACAGATACGCAGTATTTT	CASSFAPSTDTQYF
-	TRBV2	few	TRBJ2-7	TGTGCCAGCAGTGAGGTCCGAAGGGGCCCATCCTACGAGCAGTACTTC	CASSEVRRGPSYEQYF
-	TRBV5-1	-	TRBJ2-1	TGCGCCAGCAGTCGTGACGGGGCCAGTGAGCAGTTCTTC	CASSRDGASEQFF
TRBD1	TRBV19	-	TRBJ1-2	TGTGCCAGTAGTATACGGACAGGGACTGGCTACACCTTC	CASSIRTGTGYTF
TRBD2	TRBV7-2	-	TRBJ2-2	TGTGCCAGCAGCTTAGGCCTAGCGGGAGGAGGTGGCACCGGGGAGCTGTTTTTT	CASSLGLAGGGGTGELFF
-	TRBV4-2	few	TRBJ1-5	TGTGCCAGCAGCCAAGATCTAGGGGACGCGTGGAGCAATCAGCCCCAGCATTTT	CASSQDLGDAWSNQPQHF
-	TRBV28	-	TRBJ2-7	TGTGCCAGCAGTCTGGTGCTCCCATCCGGGGCCTACGAGCAGTACTTC	CASSLVLPSGAYEQYF
TRBD1	TRBV5-1	-	TRBJ1-1	TGCGCCAGCAGCAAAAAGACAGGGGCGAACACTGAAGCTTTCTTT	CASSKKTGANTEAFF
-	TRBV5-1	-	TRBJ2-7	TGCGCCAGCAGAGTGGGAGGCGCCTACGAGCAGTACTTC	CASRVGGAYEQYF
TRBD1	TRBV4-1	-	TRBJ2-6	TGCGCCAGCAGCCAAGATGGACAGGGGGTCCCTGGGGCCAACGTCCTGACTTTC	CASSQDGQGVPGANVLTF
-	TRBV2	-	TRBJ2-7	TGTGCCAGCAGTGAAGACAATCCCGGAGGCGAGCAGTACTTC	CASSEDNPGGEQYF
-	TRBV19	-	TRBJ1-1	TGTGCCAGTAGTACCCGGCCCCTAATGAACACTGAAGCTTTCTTT	CASSTRPLMNTEAFF
TRBD1	TRBV29-1	-	TRBJ2-5	TGCAGCGTGGGGGACAGGGCGTCTAGGGAGACCCAGTACTTC	CSVGDRASRETQYF
TRBD1	TRBV28	few	TRBJ1-1	TGTGCCAGCAGCCCCAACAGGGGTGGGTACACTGAAGCTTTCTTT	CASSPNRGGYTEAFF
-	TRBV10-2	-	TRBJ2-7	TGCGCCAGCAGTGAGTCGAGCTACGAGCAGTACTTC	CASSESSYEQYF
-	TRBV5-1	-	TRBJ2-3	TGCGCCAGCAGCTTGGAAGGCAGCAGCACAGATACGCAGTATTTT	CASSLEGSSTDTQYF
-	TRBV29-1	-	TRBJ2-3	TGCAGCTTCACGAGAGGGTTCACAGATACGCAGTATTTT	CSFTRGFTDTQYF
TRBD2	TRBV6-1	-	TRBJ2-7	TGTGCCAGCAGCTACGTAGCGGGAGGGCTTTACGAGCAGTACTTC	CASSYVAGGLYEQYF
TRBD1	TRBV23-1	-	TRBJ2-2	TGCGCCAGCAGTCATAGGGGGCTGCCTCCCGGGACAGGGGCTGACACCGGGGAGCTGTTTTTT	CASSHRGLPPGTGADTGELFF
-	TRBV18	-	TRBJ1-1	TGTGCCAGCTCACCTAACTCCGGGACGACTGGGACTGAAGCTTTCTTT	CASSPNSGTTGTEAFF
TRBD1	TRBV10-3	-	TRBJ2-3	TGTGCCATCAGTGAGAGACAGGGAGGCACAGATACGCAGTATTTT	CAISERQGGTDTQYF
-	TRBV7-9	-	TRBJ2-7	TGTGCCAGCAGGCCAACAGGGAGCTCCTACGAGCAGTACTTC	CASRPTGSSYEQYF
-	TRBV28	-	TRBJ2-7	TGTGCCAGCAGTTTAGTGGGGCGCGAGCAGTACTTC	CASSLVGREQYF
TRBD1	TRBV10-2	-	TRBJ1-4	TGCGCCAGCGGCAGACAGGGGAATGAAAAACTGTTTTTT	CASGRQGNEKLFF
-	TRBV30	-	TRBJ2-1	TGTGCCTGGTCTATGATTAGAGTGAATGAGCAGTTCTTC	CAWSMIRVNEQFF
TRBD1	TRBV11-2	-	TRBJ2-7	TGTGCCAGCAGAAAACCCGGGACAGGGAGCTCCTACGAGCAGTACTTC	CASRKPGTGSSYEQYF
TRBD2	TRBV28	few	TRBJ2-5	TGTGCCAGCAGGTCCGGGACTAGCGGGAGTAGGAAGACCCAGTACTTC	CASRSGTSGSRKTQYF
-	TRBV6-5	-	TRBJ1-1	TGTGCCAGCAGTTCACAGGGAGGTGCTTTCTTT	CASSSQGGAFF
-	TRBV14	-	TRBJ1-4	TGTGCCAGCAGCCAGTTCGCGAATGAAAAACTGTTTTTT	CASSQFANEKLFF
-	TRBV27	-	TRBJ2-2	TGTGCCAGCAGTTTGAGACGGACAATAAACACCGGGGAGCTGTTTTTT	CASSLRRTINTGELFF
TRBD1	TRBV28	-	TRBJ2-7	TGTGCCAGCAGTACCGGACAGGGGGTTAGCTACGAGCAGTACTTC	CASSTGQGVSYEQYF
-	TRBV5-1	-	TRBJ2-4	TGCGCCAGCAGCTTGTCCCCGGGTACCAAAAACATTCAGTACTTC	CASSLSPGTKNIQYF
-	TRBV10-3	few	TRBJ2-7	TGTGCCATCAGTGGGGCGGTAGACTCCTACGAGCAGTACTTC	CAISGAVDSYEQYF
-	TRBV4-1	-	TRBJ1-2	TGCGCCAGCAGCCAAGAAAAGACTAACTATGGCTACACCTTC	CASSQEKTNYGYTF
TRBD2	TRBV2	-	TRBJ2-1	TGTGCCAGCAGTGATTTAGCGGGATCTTACAATGAGCAGTTCTTC	CASSDLAGSYNEQFF
TRBD1	TRBV5-4	once	TRBJ2-5	TGTGCCAGCAGCTTGGGGGGGACAGGGGGCCTGATAGAGACCCAGTACTTC	CASSLGGTGGLIETQYF
TRBD2	TRBV28	-	TRBJ2-7	TGTGCCAGCCAACGACTAGCGGGCAACTACGAGCAGTACTTC	CASQRLAGNYEQYF
-	TRBV2	-	TRBJ1-2	TGTGCCAGCAGTGAAAAAAACTATGGCTACACCTTC	CASSEKNYGYTF
TRBD2	TRBV4-1	-	TRBJ2-1	TGCGCCAGCAGCCAAGATCAAGCGGGAGGGCTTGATGAGCAGTTCTTC	CASSQDQAGGLDEQFF